This T cell receptor beta chain was sequenced for a study of cytotoxic CD8 clonotypes in ibrutinib-treated CLL (dated by TCRdb to about 2021). In terms of the full investigation: The cohort had about a dozen relapsed/refractory and 15 treatment-naive patients; roughly 17 were IGHV unmutated. Responses were partial in around 24 patients and complete in 2; after median 68 months follow-up, around 15 stayed in remission and roughly twelve progressed. Response samples were taken after a median of roughly eleven months on treatment, ranging from about 6 to 40 months. Samples averaged roughly 280,000 productive templates and 90,000 to 100,000 productive rearrangements. Of the roughly 90 participants in the trial, about 25 had longitudinal samples available. Cryopreserved peripheral blood mononuclear cells were collected at three points: before therapy, at response, and at either sustained remission or disease progression. Every sample from remission and from progressive disease was obtained while the patients were still on ibrutinib. Here is what the overall study found, with its caveats: An increase in clonality was observed at ibrutinib response, with clonality remaining stable during sustained remission and falling back toward baseline at progression. Public clonotypes were found to be uncommon and were observed to contract or remain stable during treatment; the increase in clonality was shown to reflect expansion of private clonotypes at ibrutinib response. Lymph node repertoires were not examined, and the timing of sampling was not matched between patients in sustained remission and those whose disease progressed. Baseline clonality exceeded that of age-matched healthy donors and correlated strongly with circulating CD8+ T-cell counts.

What this sample's time point label stands for: approximately 25 months on ibrutinib. For TCR beta library preparation, 1.5 to 2.5 micrograms of genomic DNA were extracted from the cryopreserved PBMCs. Longitudinal blood samples from CLL patients on ibrutinib monotherapy were analyzed using high-throughput TCR beta sequencing. The patients took part in an open-label, single-center phase 2 trial of ibrutinib monotherapy. On this clone itself: The clone's antigen remains unknown. Nothing much larger sits one base from this clone, and base qualities are not available.

A MiSeq instrument was used for deep resolution sequencing, which targeted depths ranging from 1 in 1 million up to 1 in 200,000 T cells, with coverage averaging 10x for each clonotype. The immunoSEQ hsTCRB Kit was used to generate TCR beta libraries. Concerning the study's data processing: The data were analyzed with ImmunoSEQ Analyzer and ImmunoSEQ Data Assistant, and V, D and J gene assignments followed IMGT definitions. Clonality, which ranges from 0 to 1, was calculated by subtracting the normalized Shannon entropy of productive rearrangement frequencies from one. Public clonotype analysis was restricted to overrepresented clonotypes comprising at least 0.05% of each patient's repertoire. Repertoires from about a dozen age-matched healthy donors in immuneACCESS were used as clonality controls. The immuneACCESS repertoire file appears here via TCRdb, limited to in-frame rearrangements. These files lack a portion of the clones; in checked studies, under half of the deficit traces to unresolved V genes, and the cause of the others is not known. D and trimming come from the DNA, and the V and J calls and clone size come from that table. The sample table records more than 150,000 clones; about 72% of these occur just once. The top ten clonotypes cover 10% to 15% of the sample.

This sequence was found in a human donor with chronic lymphocytic leukemia. The source material was PBMCs, sampled after 24 months of ibrutinib treatment.

CDR3 protein: CATSRIRDNSEQYF. The DNA sequence reads TGTGCCACCAGCAGGATCCGGGACAACTCCGAGCAGTACTTC. The rearrangement joined TRBV15 to TRBJ2-7; possibly the D gene is TRBD1, per 6 matching bases. V is shortened by 3 bases, J by 6 bases, and the region joining them spans 15 bases. The cysteine opens and the phenylalanine closes a CDR3 of 14 amino acids. The kept DNA is CDR3 alone, 42 bases in frame from the first base. The germline V gene (reference sequence) yields LNHNV for CDR1 and YYDKDF for CDR2.